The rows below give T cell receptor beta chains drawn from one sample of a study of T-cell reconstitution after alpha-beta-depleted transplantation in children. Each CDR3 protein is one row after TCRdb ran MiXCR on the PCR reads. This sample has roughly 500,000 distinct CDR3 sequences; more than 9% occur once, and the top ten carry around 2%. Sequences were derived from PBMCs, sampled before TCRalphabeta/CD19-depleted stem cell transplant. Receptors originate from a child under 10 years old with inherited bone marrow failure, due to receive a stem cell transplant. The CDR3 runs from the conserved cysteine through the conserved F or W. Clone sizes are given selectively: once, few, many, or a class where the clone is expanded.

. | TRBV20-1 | CSAGRAQETQYF
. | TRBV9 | CASSGDGSTGELFF
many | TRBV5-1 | CASSGSSGSGELFF
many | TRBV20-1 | CSARDPRGDAYEQYF
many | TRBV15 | CATSRDRGEAYEQYF
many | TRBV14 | CASSRSRTANIQYF
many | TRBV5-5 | CASSWGTGTNEKLFF
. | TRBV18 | CASSPRTGVGNEQYF
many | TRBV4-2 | CASSQRHGENTEAFF
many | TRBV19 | CASSLTAGGPWTGELFF
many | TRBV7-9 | CASSSERGVTGELFF
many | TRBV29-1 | CSVGTGTGDTQYF
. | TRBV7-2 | CASSPGQGRNQPQHF
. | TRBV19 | CASSLQQDLNYGYTF
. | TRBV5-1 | CASSYKQGAFDNIAEQYF
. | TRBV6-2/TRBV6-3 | CASSYGLAGGRGQETQYF
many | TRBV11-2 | CASSPPGLLGTGELFF
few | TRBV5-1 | CASSLGQGTAQDEQYF
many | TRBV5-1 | CASSWGSGRASTDTQYF
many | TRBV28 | CASKRGGTGDEQFF
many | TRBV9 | CASSVGGSGFDNEQFF
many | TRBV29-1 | CSVTGGRGYGYTF
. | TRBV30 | CAWSLPGLAGDEQSF
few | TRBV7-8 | CASSFERDHSYNEQFF
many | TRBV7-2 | CASSLGRIYEQYF
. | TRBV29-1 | CSVEDRGRAGTYEQYF
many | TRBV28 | CASSSKGQVEPQHF
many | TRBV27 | CASSLLGGVNSPLHF
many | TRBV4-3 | CASSQGTSGSSENIQYF
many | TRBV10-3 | CATGDSNYGYTF
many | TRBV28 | CASSLFDENEQFF
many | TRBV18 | CASSPVENSEQYF
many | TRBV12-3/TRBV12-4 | CASGRSVTGELFF
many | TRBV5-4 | CASSLFHNTGELFF
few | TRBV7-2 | CASSLLGAGESTDTQYF
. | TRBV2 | CASSELLYNEQFF
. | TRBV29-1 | CSVEDLEGFYNEQFF
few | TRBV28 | CASSSPSTGNTIYF
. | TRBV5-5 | CASSPRTGAPGYYEQYF
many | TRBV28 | CASSLQYNEQFF
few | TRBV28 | CASSLVFIDVGPHEQYF
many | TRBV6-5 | CASRTKYYEQYF
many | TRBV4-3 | CASSQGTSAATYNEQFF
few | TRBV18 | CASSPYSPGGSYEQYF
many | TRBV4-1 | CASSQVARIGNTEAFF
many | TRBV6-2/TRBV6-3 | CASSTPGYAKQGRPYSYEQYF
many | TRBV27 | CASSLGGENSPLHF
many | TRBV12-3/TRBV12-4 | CASSFRTGEETQYF
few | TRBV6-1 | CASSPLDRDYEQYF
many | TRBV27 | CASSLRSGPSDQPQHF
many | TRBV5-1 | CASSLSGTGLYEQYF
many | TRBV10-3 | CAIRILAGGHNEQFF
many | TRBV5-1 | CASSTSPSYEQYF